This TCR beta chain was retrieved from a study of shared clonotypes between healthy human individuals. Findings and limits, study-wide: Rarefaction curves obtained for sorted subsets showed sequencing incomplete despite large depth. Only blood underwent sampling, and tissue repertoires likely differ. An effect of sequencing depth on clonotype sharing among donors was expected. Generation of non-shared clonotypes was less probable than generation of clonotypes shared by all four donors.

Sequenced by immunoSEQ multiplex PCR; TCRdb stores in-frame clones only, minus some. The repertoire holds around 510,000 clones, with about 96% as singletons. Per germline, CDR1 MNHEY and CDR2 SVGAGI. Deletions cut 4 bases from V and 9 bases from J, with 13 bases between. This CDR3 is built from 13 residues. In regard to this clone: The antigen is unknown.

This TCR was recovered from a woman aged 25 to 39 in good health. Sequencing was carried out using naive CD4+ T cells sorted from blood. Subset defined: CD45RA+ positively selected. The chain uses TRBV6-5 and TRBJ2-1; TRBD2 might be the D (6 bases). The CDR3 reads CASSSRIGGEQFF. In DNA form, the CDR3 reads TGTGCCAGCAGTTCCCGAATCGGGGGTGAGCAGTTCTTC.